This entry concerns a single T cell receptor (beta chain). The antigen is unknown. This entry comes from a study of shared clonotypes between healthy human individuals. Study observations and caveats: Richness estimates generally favored naive over memory subsets. Large depth notwithstanding, sorted-subset sequencing proved incomplete by rarefaction.

Sequencing used immunoSEQ multiplex PCR; TCRdb keeps in-frame clones, though not all of them. The sample holds approximately 2,000,000 clones; under 95% are singletons and the top ten take 0.3% to 0.4%. V lost 4 bases and J 2 bases, leaving 17 bases between the germline ends. CDR1 is SQVTM and CDR2 is ANQGSEA in the germline V gene. This CDR3 contains 15 residues. V is TRBV29-1 and J is TRBJ2-5; no firm D call. The source is a man aged 18 to 30 in good health. Some clones in this sample may be carry-over from other donors' samples. Source material: naive CD4+ T cells from PBMCs. Subset specified: CD45RA+ positively selected. The CDR3 bases are TGCAGCGTTGTTGGCCATTGGGCCTTACAAGAGACCCAGTACTTC. Amino acid sequence: CSVVGHWALQETQYF.